These T cell receptor beta chains were read from a single sample in a study of shared clonotypes between healthy human individuals. The assay was immunoSEQ multiplex PCR, and TCRdb's table has in-frame clones only and misses some. The sample consists of roughly 2.2 million clones, 80% to 95% of them appearing once. The sequenced sample consisted of naive CD4+ T cells from PBMCs. The source of these receptors is a man aged 18-30 years in good health. Some clones in this sample may be carry-over from other donors' samples. CDR3s include the opening cysteine and the closing phenylalanine or tryptophan. Each record gives: V gene, D gene, J gene, clone size, CDR3 protein, CDR3 DNA. The D gene is left open where the match is weak. For some rows the clone size is stated as once, few or many, or as a class when expanded; others skip it.

>TRBV2|TRBD1|TRBJ2-2|-
CASSRGQGNTGELFF
TGTGCCAGCAGCCGGGGACAGGGTAACACCGGGGAGCTGTTTTTT
>TRBV4-1|-|TRBJ1-1|-
CASRHSTRYVGTEAFF
TGCGCCAGCAGACACAGCACCAGGTATGTGGGCACTGAAGCTTTCTTT
>TRBV19|-|TRBJ1-4|-
CASSKQTAGTPNEKLFF
TGTGCCAGTAGTAAACAGACCGCCGGGACACCCAATGAAAAACTGTTTTTT
>TRBV28|-|TRBJ2-7|-
CASSSPGGGRFEQYF
TGTGCCAGCAGTTCGCCGGGAGGGGGCCGTTTCGAGCAGTACTTC
>TRBV9|TRBD2|TRBJ2-3|-
CASGLAGITDTQYF
TGTGCCAGCGGGCTAGCGGGAATCACAGATACGCAGTATTTT
>TRBV5-4|TRBD1|TRBJ2-5|-
CASSLNRGETQYF
TGTGCCAGCAGCTTGAACAGGGGGGAGACCCAGTACTTC
>TRBV27|-|TRBJ2-1|-
CASSFSDNEQFF
TGTGCCAGCAGTTTTTCGGACAATGAGCAGTTCTTC
>TRBV5-1|-|TRBJ2-7|-
CASTVALGPYEQYF
TGCGCCAGCACCGTTGCCCTGGGACCCTACGAGCAGTACTTC
>TRBV5-1|-|TRBJ1-1|once
CASSLQGPATEAFF
TGCGCCAGCAGCTTACAGGGACCGGCCACTGAAGCTTTCTTT
>TRBV6-5|-|TRBJ1-3|-
CASSSLKGSSGNTIYF
TGTGCCAGCAGTTCCCTGAAGGGTTCCTCTGGAAACACCATATATTTT
>TRBV27|-|TRBJ2-1|-
CASSPRPGLAFNEQFF
TGTGCCAGCAGTCCGCGACCGGGACTCGCATTCAATGAGCAGTTCTTC
>TRBV5-4|TRBD2|TRBJ2-5|-
CASSLAAGGETQYF
TGTGCCAGCAGCTTGGCGGCGGGGGGAGAGACCCAGTACTTC
>TRBV14|-|TRBJ2-2|-
CASSQEVVSGINTGELFF
TGTGCCAGCAGCCAAGAGGTAGTTAGCGGTATAAACACCGGGGAGCTGTTTTTT
>TRBV29-1|-|TRBJ2-5|once
CSGGSPLGETQYF
TGCAGCGGGGGGTCCCCGCTGGGAGAGACCCAGTACTTC
>TRBV28|TRBD1|TRBJ2-6|-
CASSSTGVGANVLTF
TGTGCCAGCAGTTCCACAGGGGTCGGGGCCAACGTCCTGACTTTC
>TRBV6-5|-|TRBJ1-2|-
CASTPGGTDGYGYTF
TGTGCCAGCACCCCCGGGGGGACGGACGGCTATGGCTACACCTTC
>TRBV4-2|-|TRBJ1-2|once
CASSRGLLSPIGGNYGYTF
TGTGCCAGCAGCCGAGGGTTACTATCGCCTATTGGAGGTAACTATGGCTACACCTTC
>TRBV7-9|TRBD1|TRBJ2-5|-
CASSPRTGLTVRSEETQYF
TGTGCCAGCAGCCCCCGGACAGGGCTGACGGTGCGTTCTGAAGAGACCCAGTACTTC
>TRBV5-1|TRBD2|TRBJ2-5|-
CASSRDGRGETQYF
TGCGCCAGCAGCCGGGACGGGAGGGGAGAGACCCAGTACTTC
>TRBV28|TRBD2|TRBJ2-7|-
CASTGTSGRAGDEQYF
TGTGCCAGCACCGGGACTAGCGGGAGGGCGGGGGACGAGCAGTACTTC
>TRBV4-3|TRBD2|TRBJ2-7|-
CASSQGPAGGTYEQYF
TGCGCCAGCAGCCAAGGCCCAGCGGGAGGCACCTACGAGCAGTACTTC
>TRBV5-4|-|TRBJ1-1|-
CASSFGGVLNTEAFF
TGTGCCAGCAGCTTTGGGGGGGTGCTGAACACTGAAGCTTTCTTT
>TRBV19|TRBD1|TRBJ1-5|-
CASRDSTGGGNQPQHF
TGTGCCAGTAGAGACTCGACAGGGGGTGGCAATCAGCCCCAGCATTTT
>TRBV7-9|TRBD2|TRBJ2-3|-
CASSLAHASGSTDTQYF
TGTGCCAGCAGCTTAGCGCATGCTAGCGGGAGCACAGATACGCAGTATTTT
>TRBV7-9|-|TRBJ1-2|-
CASSLQRTGNYGYTF
TGTGCCAGCAGCTTACAGCGGACGGGGAACTATGGCTACACCTTC
>TRBV29-1|TRBD1|TRBJ2-7|once
CSVSTGGGGGEQYF
TGCAGCGTTAGTACAGGGGGCGGAGGAGGCGAGCAGTACTTC
>TRBV30|TRBD1|TRBJ1-2|-
CAWGKSQGAGGYTF
TGTGCCTGGGGCAAATCCCAGGGGGCGGGCGGCTACACCTTC
>TRBV6-5|-|TRBJ1-1|-
CASSYNGRRTTEAFF
TGTGCCAGCAGTTATAATGGCCGTCGGACCACTGAAGCTTTCTTT
>TRBV6-6|-|TRBJ2-7|-
CASRGPGATEQYF
TGTGCCAGCCGGGGGCCAGGGGCTACCGAGCAGTACTTC
>TRBV11-3|TRBD2|TRBJ2-3|-
CASSLGRLAGARDTQYF
TGTGCCAGCAGCTTAGGAAGACTAGCGGGAGCAAGGGATACGCAGTATTTT
>TRBV12-5|TRBD2|TRBJ2-3|once
CASGLDRTSADTQYF
TGTGCTAGTGGTTTGGACAGGACTAGCGCCGATACGCAGTATTTT
>TRBV29-1|TRBD1|TRBJ2-3|-
CSVATGATDTQYF
TGCAGCGTTGCGACAGGGGCCACAGATACGCAGTATTTT
>TRBV4-1|-|TRBJ2-1|-
CASSQGPGRTYNEQFF
TGCGCCAGCAGCCAAGGTCCGGGCCGTACCTACAATGAGCAGTTCTTC
>TRBV4-1|-|TRBJ2-5|-
CASSYRDTQETQYF
TGCGCCAGCAGCTATCGGGACACCCAAGAGACCCAGTACTTC
>TRBV7-3|TRBD1|TRBJ1-5|-
CASSSYLSTGTGGEGNQPQHF
TGTGCCAGCAGCTCGTATTTATCTACCGGGACAGGGGGAGAAGGCAATCAGCCCCAGCATTTT
>TRBV18|-|TRBJ1-4|once
CASSPIKDPNEKLFF
TGTGCCAGCTCACCAATCAAGGATCCAAATGAAAAACTGTTTTTT
>TRBV5-6|-|TRBJ2-7|-
CASKRGTTNLYEQYF
TGTGCCAGCAAGCGCGGGACAACGAACCTCTACGAGCAGTACTTC
>TRBV4-3|TRBD1|TRBJ2-5|-
CASSQGPGQGAYQETQYF
TGCGCCAGCAGCCAAGGGCCTGGGCAGGGGGCGTACCAAGAGACCCAGTACTTC
>TRBV9|TRBD2|TRBJ2-2|-
CASSPHRGTSSTGELFF
TGTGCCAGCAGCCCACACCGAGGGACTAGCAGCACCGGGGAGCTGTTTTTT
>TRBV19|-|TRBJ2-1|-
CASSRPHREYNEQFF
TGTGCCAGTAGTAGGCCCCACAGGGAATACAATGAGCAGTTCTTC
>TRBV9|-|TRBJ2-3|-
CASSLLGADTQYF
TGTGCCAGCAGCTTGCTAGGCGCAGATACGCAGTATTTT
>TRBV19|-|TRBJ2-1|-
CASSMGPFSYNEQFF
TGTGCCAGTAGTATGGGCCCCTTCTCCTACAATGAGCAGTTCTTC
>TRBV9|-|TRBJ2-5|-
CASSRTGTANWYQETQYF
TGTGCCAGCAGCCGTACCGGGACGGCCAACTGGTACCAAGAGACCCAGTACTTC
>TRBV19|TRBD2|TRBJ2-3|-
CASSSPPGLAVTDTQYF
TGTGCCAGTAGTTCCCCTCCGGGACTAGCGGTCACAGATACGCAGTATTTT
>TRBV5-1|TRBD1|TRBJ1-1|few
CASSLTGDGEAFF
TGCGCCAGCAGCTTGACAGGGGACGGTGAAGCTTTCTTT